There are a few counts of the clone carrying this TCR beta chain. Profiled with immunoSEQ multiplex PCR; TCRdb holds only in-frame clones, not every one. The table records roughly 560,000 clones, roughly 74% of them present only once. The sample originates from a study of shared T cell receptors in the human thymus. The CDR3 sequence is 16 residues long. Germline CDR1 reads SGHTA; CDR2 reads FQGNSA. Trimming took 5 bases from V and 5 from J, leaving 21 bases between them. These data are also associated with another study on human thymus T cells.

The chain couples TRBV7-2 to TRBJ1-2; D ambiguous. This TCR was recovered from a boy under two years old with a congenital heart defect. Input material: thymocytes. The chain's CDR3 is CASSMRTPKEAYGYTF. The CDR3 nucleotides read TGTGCCAGCAGCATGCGGACGCCCAAGGAGGCTTATGGCTACACCTTC.